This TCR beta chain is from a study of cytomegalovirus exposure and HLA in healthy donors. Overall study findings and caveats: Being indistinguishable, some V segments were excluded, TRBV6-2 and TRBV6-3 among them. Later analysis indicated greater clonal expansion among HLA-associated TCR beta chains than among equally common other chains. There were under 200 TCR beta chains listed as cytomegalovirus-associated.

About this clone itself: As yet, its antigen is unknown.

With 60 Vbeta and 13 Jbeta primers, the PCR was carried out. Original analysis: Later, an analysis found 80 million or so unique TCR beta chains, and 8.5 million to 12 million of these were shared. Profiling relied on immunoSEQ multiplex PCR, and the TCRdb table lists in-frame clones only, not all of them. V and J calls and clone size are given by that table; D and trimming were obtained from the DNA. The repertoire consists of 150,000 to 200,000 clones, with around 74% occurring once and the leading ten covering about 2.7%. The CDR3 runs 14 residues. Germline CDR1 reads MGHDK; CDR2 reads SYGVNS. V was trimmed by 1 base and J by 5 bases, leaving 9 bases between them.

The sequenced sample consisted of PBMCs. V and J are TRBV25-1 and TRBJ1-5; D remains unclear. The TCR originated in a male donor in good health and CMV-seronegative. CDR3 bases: TGTGCCAGCAGTGAATTCAGGTCCCATCAGCCCCAGCATTTT. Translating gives CASSEFRSHQPQHF. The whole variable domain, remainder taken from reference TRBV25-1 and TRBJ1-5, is EADIYQTPRYLVIGTGKKITLECSQTMGHDKMYWYQQDPGMELHLIHYSYGVNSTEKGDLSSESTVSRIRTEHFPLTLESARPSHTSQYLCASSEFRSHQPQHFGDGTRLSIL.